This entry describes one TCR beta chain. Its specificity is not known. Random hexamers were used to reverse transcribe an amount of roughly 0.45 to 1 ug RNA. Amplification of TCR beta CDR3 used immunoSEQ multiplex PCR across 54 Vbeta and 13 Jbeta. In TCRdb, the immunoSEQ multiplex PCR reads were re-called with MiXCR into one record per CDR3 protein. The top ten hold 0.16% of the sample, which has 150,000 to 160,000 distinct CDR3 sequences, approximately 96% seen once. The record originates from a study of CD8 T cells in Susac syndrome. Across the study: Patients with Susac syndrome were therapy-naive, treated with corticosteroids, or treated with intravenous immunoglobulin alone when blood was collected.

CDR3 length equals 15 residues. The V and J ends lost 5 bases and 3 bases respectively, with 16 bases between them. Germline loops: CDR1 SGHVS, CDR2 FQNEAQ. Whole-study findings and limits: CD4+ T cell repertoires in Susac syndrome lacked clonal expansion.

This sequence originates from a human donor with Susac syndrome. The chain combines TRBV7-8 with TRBJ1-1, with a tentative D call TRBD1 (6 bases). The sample comprised CD4+ T cells from PBMCs. The CDR3 loop is CASSHQGRMDTEAFF. In nucleotides, the CDR3 is TGTGCCAGCAGCCATCAGGGGAGGATGGACACTGAAGCTTTCTTT.